Sequencing of this T cell receptor beta chain was carried out in a study of T cell repertoires in cytomegalovirus infection. Each CDR3 protein gets one entry after TCRdb re-called the reads with MiXCR. The table has around 900,000 distinct CDR3 sequences, about a third seen once; the top ten hold over 11%. Points on this clonotype: The antigen is undetermined.

CDR3 size: 15 residues. The ends were cut back, 3 bases at V and 1 base at J, with 12 bases in the middle. The sequencing here drew on cultured CD8+ T cells from PBMCs, taken from culture after CMV antigen stimulation. This receptor was taken from a human donor in good health (CMV status not recorded). Some clones in this sample may be carry-over from other donors' samples. The chain couples TRBV12-3 or TRBV12-4 to TRBJ1-1; TRBD1 is a possible D gene (5 bases). The CDR3: CASSLASRANTEAFF. The CDR3 DNA sequence: TGTGCCAGCAGTTTGGCCTCCAGGGCGAACACTGAAGCTTTCTTT.